This T cell receptor beta chain was sequenced during a study of blood T cells in healthy people across ages. With regard to this clonotype: Its antigen remains unknown.

A second PCR of about 7 to 11 cycles used a sample-barcoded 5' primer and a J-beta primer mix. TCRdb recomputed calls from the 5' RACE reads with MiXCR, one row per CDR3 protein. Of about 1,600,000 distinct CDR3 sequences listed, 40% to 50% were seen once; the top ten hold 7.9%. Overall study results and limits: Estimates based on one million T cells were treated as lower bounds.

V gave up 0 bases and J gave up 2 bases, with 14 bases separating them. The germline gives CDR1 SGHVS, CDR2 FNYEAQ. The CDR3 runs to 16 residues. The source is a woman between 18 and 29 years old in good health. The gene calls are TRBV7-6 and TRBJ2-7, with a weak D call TRBD1 (6 bases). The sequenced sample consisted of blood. CDR3 DNA sequence: TGTGCCAGCAGCTTAGCGGGGAACTGGGGGCCCTACGAGCAGTACTTC. Translation gives CASSLAGNWGPYEQYF.